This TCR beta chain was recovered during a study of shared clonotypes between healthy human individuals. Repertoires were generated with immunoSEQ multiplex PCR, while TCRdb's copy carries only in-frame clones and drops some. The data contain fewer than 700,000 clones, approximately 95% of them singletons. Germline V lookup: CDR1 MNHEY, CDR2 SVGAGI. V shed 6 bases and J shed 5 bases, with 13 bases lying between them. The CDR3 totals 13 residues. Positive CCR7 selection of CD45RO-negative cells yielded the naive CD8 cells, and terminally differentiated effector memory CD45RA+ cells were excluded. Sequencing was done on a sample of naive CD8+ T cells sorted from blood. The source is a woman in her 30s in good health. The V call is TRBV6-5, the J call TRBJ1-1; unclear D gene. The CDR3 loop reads CASSHTLRTEAFF. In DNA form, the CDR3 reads TGTGCCAGCAGCCACACTCTTAGAACTGAAGCTTTCTTT.